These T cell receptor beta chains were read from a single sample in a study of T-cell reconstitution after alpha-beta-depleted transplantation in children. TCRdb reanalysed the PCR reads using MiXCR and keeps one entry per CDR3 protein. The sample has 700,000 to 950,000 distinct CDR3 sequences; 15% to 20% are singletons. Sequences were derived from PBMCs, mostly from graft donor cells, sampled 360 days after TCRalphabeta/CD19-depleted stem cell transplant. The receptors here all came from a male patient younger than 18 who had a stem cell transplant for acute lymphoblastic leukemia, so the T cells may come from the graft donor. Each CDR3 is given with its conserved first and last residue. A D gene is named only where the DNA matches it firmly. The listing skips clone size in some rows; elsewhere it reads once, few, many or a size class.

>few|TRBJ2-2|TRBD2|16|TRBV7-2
TGTGCCAGCAGCTTAGGGCTAGCGGTCCTCACCGGGGAGCTGTTTTTT
CASSLGLAVLTGELFF
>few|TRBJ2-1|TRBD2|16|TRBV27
TGTGCCAGCAGTGCCCTACTAGCGGGAGTGGGCAATGAGCAGTTCTTC
CASSALLAGVGNEQFF
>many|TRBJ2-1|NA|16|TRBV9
TGTGCCAGCAGCGTCCGCCCGACTAGGGGCTACAATGAGCAGTTCTTC
CASSVRPTRGYNEQFF
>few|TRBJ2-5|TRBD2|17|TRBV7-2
TGTGCCAGCAGCTTAGCCCTGACTAGCGGAGGGCGAGAGACCCAGTACTTC
CASSLALTSGGRETQYF
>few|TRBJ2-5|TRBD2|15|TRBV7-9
TGTGCCAGCAACCCCGTTGGCGGGAGGGGAGAGACCCAGTACTTC
CASNPVGGRGETQYF
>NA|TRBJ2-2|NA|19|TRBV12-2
TGTGCAAGTCGCTTAACCTATGGAGTGGGAGAGAGCGGGTCCGGGGAGCTGTTTTTT
CASRLTYGVGESGSGELFF
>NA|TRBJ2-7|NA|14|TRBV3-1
TGTGCCAGCAGCCAAGATACAAGTCCCTACGAGCAGTACTTC
CASSQDTSPYEQYF
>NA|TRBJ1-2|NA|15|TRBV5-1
TGCGCCAGCAGCCCTGATGGGGAGGTACGTGGTGGCTACACCTTC
CASSPDGEVRGGYTF
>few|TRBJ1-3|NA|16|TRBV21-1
TGTGCCAGCAGCAACGGCGGGACAGGCCCTGGAAACACCATATATTTT
CASSNGGTGPGNTIYF
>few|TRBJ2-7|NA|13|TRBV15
TGTGCCACCAGCAGAGAGCAAGTGACGGAGCAGTACTTC
CATSREQVTEQYF
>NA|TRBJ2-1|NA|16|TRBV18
TGTGCCAGCTCACCACAGTTGGCTAGTGGGTACAATGAGCAGTTCTTC
CASSPQLASGYNEQFF
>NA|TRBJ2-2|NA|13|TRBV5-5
TGTGCCAGCAGCCGCCCAGGGGTCGGGGAGCTGTTTTTT
CASSRPGVGELFF
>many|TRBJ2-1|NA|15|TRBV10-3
TGTGCCATCAGCCGAGACTACATTCTATACAATGAGCAGTTCTTC
CAISRDYILYNEQFF
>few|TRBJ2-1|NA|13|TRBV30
TGTGCCTGGAGTGTCTCGGGCTACAATGAGCAGTTCTTC
CAWSVSGYNEQFF
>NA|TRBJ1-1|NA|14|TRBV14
TGTGCCAGCAGCCCCTACGGGAGTTACACTGAAGCTTTCTTT
CASSPYGSYTEAFF
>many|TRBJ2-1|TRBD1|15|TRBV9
TGTGCCAGCAGCGTCCGGGACAGGGAGTACAATGAGCAGTTCTTC
CASSVRDREYNEQFF
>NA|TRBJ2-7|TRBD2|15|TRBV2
TGTGCCAGCAGACCCCGGGAGGGGAGGACCTACGAGCAGTACTTC
CASRPREGRTYEQYF
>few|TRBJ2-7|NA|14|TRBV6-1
TGTGCCAGCAGTGAAGTCGGGTTGAGCCGCGAGCAGTACTTC
CASSEVGLSREQYF
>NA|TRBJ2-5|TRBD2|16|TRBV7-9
TGTGCCAGCAGCCCAAGCGGGGATGGTCGGTCCCAGACCCAGTACTTC
CASSPSGDGRSQTQYF